Detailed here is one T cell receptor beta chain. Its matching antigen is unknown. V was clipped by 6 bases and J by 1 base; unmatched bases: 3. Germline values: CDR1 SGHVS, CDR2 FQNEAQ. The CDR3 is made up of 14 amino acids. The data derive from a study of cytomegalovirus exposure and HLA in healthy donors. Study findings and constraints: Follow-up analysis seemed to connect common viral pathogens with several of the most significant clusters identified.

Amplification used 60 Vbeta primers and 13 Jbeta primers. Sequenced by immunoSEQ multiplex PCR; TCRdb stores in-frame clones only, minus some. The sample carries approximately 200,000 clones, approximately 78% recorded once. Sequenced: PBMCs. The chain couples TRBV7-8 to TRBJ2-1; TRBD1 matches at 7 bases. The clonotype originates from a woman in her forties or fifties in good health and CMV-seropositive. The CDR3 DNA is TGTGCCAGCAGATCAGGGGGTTCCTACAATGAGCAGTTCTTC. It codes for CASRSGGSYNEQFF.